This T cell receptor beta chain was profiled in a study of post-analysis software for immune sequencing data. Whole-study context: Relapsing-remitting, secondary progressive and progressive-relapsing multiple sclerosis courses were included. General study results and limits: A few TRBV segments (TRBV5-6, TRBV5-1 and TRBV20-1 among them) occurred more frequently in patients than in controls.

This clonotype was counted only a few times. The antigen is undetermined. Presence of unique molecular identifiers characterized the TCR beta cDNA libraries. TCRdb analysed the PCR reads with MiXCR anew, one entry per CDR3 protein. The profile shows some 370,000 distinct CDR3 sequences, 30% to 45% of them singletons. This CDR3 has 14 amino acids. The V end was cut by 4 bases, the J end by 1 base, with 10 bases between. CDR1 SGHRS and CDR2 YFSETQ come from the germline V gene. The TCR originated in a girl aged 5-17 years with multiple sclerosis. Material for sequencing was blood. The chain has TRBV5-1 and TRBJ2-3; D possibly corresponds to TRBD2 (5 bases). The CDR3 is CASSQPAGTDTQYF. The CDR3 region has the DNA TGCGCCAGCAGCCAGCCAGCGGGCACAGATACGCAGTATTTT. The variable domain in full, with the rest retrieved from reference TRBV5-1 and TRBJ2-3, is KAGVTQTPRYLIKTRGQQVTLSCSPISGHRSVSWYQQTPGQGLQFLFEYFSETQRNKGNFPGRFSGRQFSNSRSEMNVSTLELGDSALYLCASSQPAGTDTQYFGPGTRLTVL.